This TCR beta chain is from a study of immune characterization of retroperitoneal liposarcoma. By proportion, this clonotype is medium-sized. Using its own MiXCR run on the PCR reads, TCRdb lists one record per CDR3 protein. The sample has roughly 9,300 distinct CDR3 sequences, about 39% seen once. Sequenced sample: tumor tissue. The source of this sequence is a male donor with retroperitoneal liposarcoma.

For the CDR3, the DNA is TGTGCCAGCAGTTCGGACAGAAGCTTAGCGTTAAACATTCAGTACTTC. It codes for CASSSDRSLALNIQYF. V is TRBV7-2 and J is TRBJ2-4; tentatively, D is TRBD1 (6 bases). V was clipped by 6 bases and J by 6 bases, with 21 bases between them. Germline CDR1 is SGHTA and CDR2 is FQGNSA. The CDR3 is made up of 16 amino acids.